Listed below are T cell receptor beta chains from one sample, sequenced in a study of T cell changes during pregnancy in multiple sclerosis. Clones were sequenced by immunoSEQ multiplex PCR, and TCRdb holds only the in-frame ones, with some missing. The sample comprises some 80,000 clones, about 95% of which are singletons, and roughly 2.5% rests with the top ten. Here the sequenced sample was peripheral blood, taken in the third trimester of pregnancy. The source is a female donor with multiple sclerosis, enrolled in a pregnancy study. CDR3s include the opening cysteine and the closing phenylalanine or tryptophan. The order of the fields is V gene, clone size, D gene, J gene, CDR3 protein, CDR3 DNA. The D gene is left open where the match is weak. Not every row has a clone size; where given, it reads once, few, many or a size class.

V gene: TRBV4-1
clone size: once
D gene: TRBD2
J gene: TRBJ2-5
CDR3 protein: CASSQEAGIQETQYF
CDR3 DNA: TGCGCCAGCAGCCAAGAAGCGGGGATCCAAGAGACCCAGTACTTC

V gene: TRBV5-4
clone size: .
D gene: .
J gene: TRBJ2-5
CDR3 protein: CASSFFGGSETQYF
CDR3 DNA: TGTGCCAGCAGCTTTTTCGGAGGTTCGGAGACCCAGTACTTC

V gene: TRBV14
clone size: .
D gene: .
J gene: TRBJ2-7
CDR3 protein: CASSRGGLGYEQYF
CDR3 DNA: TGTGCCAGCAGCCGGGGCGGTCTGGGGTACGAGCAGTACTTC

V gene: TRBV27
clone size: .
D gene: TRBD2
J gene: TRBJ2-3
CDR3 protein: CASSFRARSGGLSTDTQYF
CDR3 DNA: TGTGCCAGCAGTTTTCGTGCCCGGAGCGGGGGCTTAAGCACAGATACGCAGTATTTT

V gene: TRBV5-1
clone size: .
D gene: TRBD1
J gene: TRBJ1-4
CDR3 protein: CASSLGPRGLGKLFF
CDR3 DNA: TGCGCCAGCAGCTTGGGGCCCAGGGGGTTGGGAAAACTGTTTTTT

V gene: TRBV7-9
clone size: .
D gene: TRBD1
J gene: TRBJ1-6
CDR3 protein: CASRIGTGGLNSPLHF
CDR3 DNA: TGTGCCAGCAGAATCGGGACAGGGGGTCTTAATTCACCCCTCCACTTT

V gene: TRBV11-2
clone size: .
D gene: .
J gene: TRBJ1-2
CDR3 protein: CASSPRGDLYGYTF
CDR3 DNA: TGTGCCAGCAGCCCCCGCGGGGACCTCTATGGCTACACCTTC

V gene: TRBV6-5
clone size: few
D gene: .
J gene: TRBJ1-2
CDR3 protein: CASRKAGQGYTF
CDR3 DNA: TGTGCCAGCAGAAAAGCGGGGCAGGGCTACACCTTC

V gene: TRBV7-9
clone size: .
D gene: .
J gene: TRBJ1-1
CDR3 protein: CASSVSGMNTEAFF
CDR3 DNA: TGTGCCAGCAGCGTCAGCGGGATGAACACTGAAGCTTTCTTT

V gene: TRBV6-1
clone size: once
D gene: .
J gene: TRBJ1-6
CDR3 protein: CASRDTGIYSPLHF
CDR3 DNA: TGTGCCAGCAGGGATACAGGGATATACTCACCCCTCCACTTT

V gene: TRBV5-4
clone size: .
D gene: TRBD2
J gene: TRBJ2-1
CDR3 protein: CASSLERGAFVNEQFF
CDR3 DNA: TGTGCCAGCAGCTTGGAGCGGGGGGCCTTTGTCAATGAGCAGTTCTTC

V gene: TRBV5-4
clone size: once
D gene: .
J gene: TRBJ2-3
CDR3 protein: CASSLDRPGDTQYF
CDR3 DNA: TGTGCCAGCAGCCTCGATCGACCAGGAGATACGCAGTATTTT

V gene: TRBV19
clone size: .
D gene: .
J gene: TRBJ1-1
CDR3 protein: CASSVGGNTEAFF
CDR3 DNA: TGTGCCAGTAGTGTCGGGGGAAACACTGAAGCTTTCTTT

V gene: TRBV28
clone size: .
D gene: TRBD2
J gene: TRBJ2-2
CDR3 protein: CASRLPGLATTGELFF
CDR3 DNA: TGTGCCAGCAGGCTACCTGGACTAGCCACCACCGGGGAGCTGTTTTTT

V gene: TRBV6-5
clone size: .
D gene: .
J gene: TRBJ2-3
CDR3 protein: CASSYSYAATDTQYF
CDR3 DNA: TGTGCCAGCAGTTACTCGTACGCGGCCACAGATACGCAGTATTTT